These 16 T cell receptor beta chains came from one sample sequenced in a study of identifying expanded T cells in peripheral blood. TCRdb's table, derived via immunoSEQ multiplex PCR, lists solely in-frame clones and lacks some. The sample yields approximately 91,000 clones, about 91% seen once. Sequenced: blood. The receptors come from a person aged 18-70 years in good health.

This CDR3 reads CAWSVETGVGETQYF. The CDR3 DNA reads TGTGCCTGGAGTGTAGAGACAGGGGTTGGTGAGACCCAGTACTTC. J is TRBJ2-5 and V is TRBV30, with TRBD1 matching over 8 bases. The ends lost 0 bases at V and 5 bases at J; junction bases unmatched: 8. Germline loops: CDR1 GTSNPN, CDR2 SVGIG (reference sequence). The CDR3 extends over 15 amino acids.

The V and J genes are TRBV7-6 and TRBJ2-5; 9 nucleotides match TRBD2. The V gene end was trimmed by 2 bases and the J gene end by 2 bases; junction bases not matched to a gene: 6. There are 16 residues in the CDR3. In germline, CDR1 is SGHVS, CDR2 FNYEAQ. CDR3 region: CASSLWASGNQETQYF. CDR3 sequence (DNA): TGTGCCAGCAGCTTATGGGCTAGCGGGAATCAAGAGACCCAGTACTTC.

CDR3 nucleotides: TGTGCCAGCAGTCAGGCGGGGACAGGGGGCGAAAAACTGTTTTTT. This codes for CASSQAGTGGEKLFF. The chain employs TRBV28 and TRBJ1-4, with TRBD1 identical over 12 bases. V trimming: 5 bases; J trimming: 8 bases; junction bases outside the gene matches: 6. Germline loops: CDR1 MDHEN, CDR2 SYDVKM. The CDR3 is made up of 15 amino acids.

The chain combines TRBV5-6 with TRBJ2-1; 9 positions match TRBD2. The CDR3 runs 15 residues. The trim removed 0 bases at V and 5 bases at J, leaving 3 bases unmatched. Germline V gene data show CDR1 as SGHDT and CDR2 as YYEEEE. The CDR3 loop is CASSLGTSEHNEQFF. The CDR3 nucleotides read TGTGCCAGCAGCTTGGGGACTAGCGAACACAATGAGCAGTTCTTC.

This clone was seen once. J is TRBJ2-7 and V is TRBV6-5, with 8 bases matching TRBD2. J gave up 2 bases and V 0 bases, and 0 bases lay outside the gene matches. This CDR3 has 14 residues. Germline V gene sequence: CDR1 MNHEY, CDR2 SVGAGI. The CDR3 DNA reads as TGTGCCAGCAGTTACTCGACTAGCGCCTACGAGCAGTACTTC. Translation gives CASSYSTSAYEQYF.

This chain uses TRBV2 with TRBJ1-4; no reliable D call. The V gene's germline CDR1 is SNHLY and CDR2 FYNNEI. Deletions cut 1 base from V and 12 bases from J, with 18 bases between. This CDR3 region has 15 residues. The CDR3 reads CASSEVRTMKLELFF. The CDR3 DNA is TGTGCCAGCAGTGAAGTCCGGACTATGAAATTGGAACTGTTTTTT. The full variable domain, completed using reference TRBV2 and TRBJ1-4, is EPEVTQTPSHQVTQMGQEVILRCVPISNHLYFYWYRQILGQKVEFLVSFYNNEISEKSEIFDDQFSVERPDGSNFTLKIRSTKLEDSAMYFCASSEVRTMKLELFFGSGTQLSVL.

The CDR3 region has the DNA TGTGCCAGCAGCCCTGGACTAGCCCTCACAGATACGCAGTATTTT. Its translation is CASSPGLALTDTQYF. V usage is TRBV7-3 and J usage is TRBJ2-3; 8 bases agree with TRBD2. With V trimmed by 5 bases and J by 2 bases, 6 bases remained unmatched. CDR3 length equals 15 residues. CDR1 and CDR2 (germline): SGHTA, FQGTGA.

This chain joins TRBV2 and TRBJ2-7, with a possible D match to TRBD1 (5 bases). The length of the CDR3 is 15 residues. Germline-derived CDR1 and CDR2 are SNHLY and FYNNEI. With 1 base removed from V and 1 base from J, the gap between germline ends came to 11 bases. This CDR3 is CASSEGTLPSYEQYF. The CDR3 DNA follows: TGTGCCAGCAGTGAAGGGACACTCCCTTCCTACGAGCAGTACTTC.

In nucleotides, the CDR3 is TGCGCCAGCAGTGAGACAGGGACCCCCTTTTCCGGGCAGTACTTC. Residues: CASSETGTPFSGQYF. The genes are TRBV10-2 and TRBJ2-7; tentatively, D is TRBD1 (6 bases). With 2 bases removed from V and 9 bases from J, the gap between germline ends came to 20 bases. This CDR3 is 15 amino acids long. Germline V gene lookup returns CDR1 WSHSY and CDR2 SAAADI.

The J gene is TRBJ1-1, the V gene TRBV30; D uncertain. The CDR3 extends over 13 amino acids. The germline V gene has CDR1 GTSNPN and CDR2 SVGIG (reference sequence). Trimming stripped 3 bases from V and 1 base from J, with 9 bases between. The CDR3 is CAWSAVWNTEAFF. CDR3 coding DNA: TGTGCCTGGAGCGCCGTGTGGAACACTGAAGCTTTCTTT.

The chain couples TRBV10-2 to TRBJ1-4; TRBD1 matches at 7 bases. The V segment lost 11 bases and the J segment 8 bases; nucleotides outside the gene matches: 17. Per the germline V gene, CDR1 is WSHSY and CDR2 is SAAADI. CDR3 length: 15 residues. In DNA, the CDR3 is TGCGCCCCCGGGGGGGGTCGGACAGGAGGGGAAAAACTGTTTTTT. This codes for CAPGGGRTGGEKLFF.

This rearrangement joins TRBV18 to TRBJ1-2; possibly TRBD1 for D (6 bases). Germline CDR1 is KGHSH and CDR2 is LQKENI. The CDR3 loop spans 13 amino acids. Deletions cut 3 bases from V and 1 base from J, with 6 bases between. The CDR3 DNA reads TGTGCCAGCTCACCGGACAGTAACTATGGCTACACCTTC. Its protein product is CASSPDSNYGYTF.

This chain links TRBV10-3 with TRBJ2-3, with D unresolved. The CDR3 runs to 14 residues. The V end lost 0 bases, the J end lost 8 bases, and 12 bases lay between the germline ends. Looked up from germline, CDR1 is ENHRY and CDR2 is SYGVKD. Written as DNA, the CDR3 is TGTGCCATCAGTGAGTCGTCAGCGCCTGGTACGCAGTATTTT. Its translation: CAISESSAPGTQYF.

V usage is TRBV5-5 and J usage is TRBJ2-7; TRBD2 matches 11 bases. Losses at the gene ends were 2 bases for V and 6 bases for J; bases not matched to a gene: 7. There are 15 residues in the CDR3. CDR1 is SGHKS, CDR2 YYEKEE, per germline (reference sequence). CDR3 amino acids: CASSFRGGTSGEQYF. For the CDR3, the DNA is TGTGCCAGCAGCTTTCGAGGAGGGACTAGCGGCGAGCAGTACTTC.

The V gene is TRBV6-1, the J gene TRBJ1-5, with D perhaps TRBD1 (5 bases). Germline V gives CDR1 MNHNS, CDR2 SASEGT. Trimming pared 0 bases from V and 4 bases from J, leaving 10 bases between. The CDR3 is 15 residues long. CDR3 sequence: CASSEAVEGNQPQHF. The DNA of the CDR3 is TGTGCCAGCAGTGAAGCAGTAGAGGGGAATCAGCCCCAGCATTTT.

CDR3 DNA: TGTGCCAGCAGTTTCAGGGCTAGCGGGGGGTCATACGAGCAGTACTTC. It encodes CASSFRASGGSYEQYF. V and J are TRBV27 and TRBJ2-7; 11 nucleotides agree with TRBD2. Germline lookup yields CDR1 MNHEY and CDR2 SMNVEV (reference sequence). V lost 3 bases, J lost 4 bases, and 8 bases stayed unmatched. This CDR3 spans 16 amino acids.